This paragraph covers one T cell receptor beta chain sequence. This specimen comes from a study of control samples from healthy donors and cancer patients. The table came from immunoSEQ multiplex PCR; TCRdb's copy has only in-frame clones and leaves some out. The table lists 80,000 or so clones, roughly nine tenths of them singletons. This CDR3 comprises 17 residues. Germline CDR1 and CDR2: MGHRA and YSYEKL. V shed 0 bases and J 3 bases; nucleotides not matched to a gene: 9. This chain connects TRBV4-1 to TRBJ2-7, with TRBD1 matching 9 bases. This receptor was taken from a man aged 50 or older in good health. Sample: blood. DNA for the CDR3: TGCGCCAGCAGCCAAGATGGCCGAGCGGGACAGGGCTACGAGCAGTACTTC. This codes for CASSQDGRAGQGYEQYF.